Only a few counts were recorded for the clone carrying this T cell receptor (beta chain). Its matching antigen is unknown. The repertoire was sequenced with immunoSEQ multiplex PCR; TCRdb's copy has only in-frame clones and lacks some. Here the sample spans about 110,000 clones, about 85% being singletons. These data belong to a study of T cell responses to AZD1222 COVID-19 vaccine. The study's findings and limits: Baseline seropositives among AZD1222 recipients totaled only 5 to 7. Spike as a whole was targeted by vaccine-associated CD4 TCRs, dominant at 160-218 and 743-854. The study found Spike-specific TCR breadth and depth rose after two AZD1222 doses. Clonal diversity was possibly underestimated, and white British individuals and females predominated among donors.

The germline V gene encodes CDR1 MNHEY and CDR2 SMNVEV (reference sequence). This CDR3 region has 13 residues. The sequences come from peripheral blood, collected on day 0 of AZD1222 vaccination. The origin of this receptor is an adult in good health. The chain recombines TRBV27 with TRBJ1-2; D unclear. The CDR3 bases are TGTGCTACGCGCGGGGTTTCTAACTATGGCTACACCTTC. It yields the protein CATRGVSNYGYTF.